This T cell receptor beta chain was sequenced for a study of early T cells in non-severe SARS-CoV-2 infection. Study-level information: Unpaired chains resulted from sequencing bulk RNA of unsorted whole blood. General study points: The VDJdb matching leaned toward anti-spike CD8 responses and overlooked private and CD4 specificities.

Each single cDNA molecule received a unique molecular identifier. TCRdb re-called the 5' RACE reads with MiXCR, one entry per CDR3 protein. The sample includes 98,000 or so distinct CDR3 sequences, 11% seen only once; the top ten take roughly 4.9%. Trimming cost V 4 bases and J 5 bases; bases outside gene matches: 1. There are 15 residues in the CDR3. CDR1 is SGHAT, CDR2 FQNNGV, per germline. For this clonotype: Its matching antigen is unknown.

V is TRBV11-2 and J is TRBJ2-2; 13 nucleotides align to TRBD2. The clonotype was recovered from an adult who was a healthcare worker with PCR-confirmed SARS-CoV-2 infection or an uninfected control (not recorded which). Sequencing was carried out using whole blood. The CDR3 loop is CASSSTSGRTGELFF. Written as DNA, the CDR3 is TGTGCCAGCAGCTCGACTAGCGGGAGGACCGGGGAGCTGTTTTTT.